This TCR beta chain was captured in a study of Ad26.COV2.S vaccination and SARS-CoV-2 variants (dated by TCRdb to the early 2020s). The study in broad terms: Donors in the vaccine arm were drawn from COV1001, a phase I-IIa trial of Ad26.COV2.S in healthy adults that was multicentre, randomized, double-blind and placebo-controlled. Ad26.COV2.S was administered intramuscularly at 5 x 10^10 or 1 x 10^11 viral particles, either as a single shot or as two shots given 56 days apart. A total of 32 samples were included in the TCR-sequenced set, comprising around 19 Ad26.COV2.S vaccine recipients, 5 placebo recipients and 8 SARS-CoV-2 convalescent individuals. Investigators did not know the trial group allocation while performing experiments and assessing outcomes. TCRbeta repertoire sequencing was used to assess the specificity and breadth of SARS-CoV-2-reactive T cell receptors after Ad26.COV2.S vaccination. Trial participants were randomized into five groups of five, in which low-dose or high-dose Ad26.COV2.S was given once or twice, or placebo was given on both occasions.

Explained via the paper, the treatment or condition label denotes: approximately 18 received Ad26.COV2.S at low or high dose, single or two shots; roughly five received placebo; per-sample allocation not given. For vaccine and placebo recipients, repertoires were sequenced using samples collected on day 63 after the first injection. Cohort 1b enrolled 25 adults aged 18-55 years at a single site in Boston, USA, between 29 July and 7 August 2020. Ad26.COV2.S was a replication-incompetent adenovirus type 26 vector that expressed a prefusion-stabilized SARS-CoV-2 spike protein derived from the original Wuhan strain. About this clone: Its antigen has not been determined. Base quality data are lacking; no much larger clone is found one base away.

What the work shows at the level of the full study, not this receptor alone: The authors noted that the TCR breadth and depth analyses may have underestimated total T cell responses. Vaccine and placebo recipients had similar non-spike TCR breadth, a finding consistent with the vaccine containing only spike. Compared with placebo recipients, Ad26.COV2.S recipients showed higher spike-specific TCR breadth (P = 0.0014). The study was not powered to compare responses between vaccine doses or regimens. After vaccination, substantial breadth of spike-specific CD8+ and CD4+ T cell responses was reported.

The immunoSEQ Assay was used to sequence TCRbeta CDR3 regions. After extraction, genomic DNA underwent amplification by bias-controlled multiplex PCR, followed by high-throughput sequencing. Turning to the authors' computational methods: Collapsing and filtering of sequences were performed to quantify the absolute abundance of each unique TCRbeta CDR3 region. T cell fraction was estimated by normalizing TCRbeta template counts to usable DNA, with usable DNA measured through amplification of reference genes found in all nucleated cells. Repertoire TCRs were annotated as SARS-CoV-2-specific when V gene, CDR3 amino acid sequence and J gene were exactly matched to a known reactive TCR set. The reference SARS-CoV-2 TCR set was derived from MIRA and filtered for enrichment in COVID-19-positive ImmuneCODE repertoires, a step that removed public or cross-reactive TCRs. Using the MIRA antigens, annotated TCRs were further analysed by specific ORF or by position within an ORF. Breadth was defined as the number of annotated unique rearrangements divided by the total number of unique productive rearrangements, and depth was defined as the summed frequency of the annotated unique rearrangements. Two-sided Wilcoxon rank-sum tests were applied when comparing TCR breadth between groups. Held by TCRdb, this immuneACCESS table contains in-frame sequences only and omits some clones. Under half of the omission traces to an unresolved V gene where checked; the cause of the rest is unknown. V, J and clone size reflect that table, while D and trimming were determined from the DNA. In this sample the table shows hundreds of thousands of clones, roughly 86% of which occur a single time. The leading ten clones occupy around 3% of the sample.

The receptor's source is a person aged 18-60 years who received the Ad26.COV2.S COVID-19 vaccine or a placebo. The input for sequencing was peripheral blood, taken in a trial of Ad26.COV2.S vaccine versus placebo.

The DNA sequence is TGTGCCAGCAGCTTAGCCCGCCCTTTTCTAGCGGGGGGCAGAGAGCAGTTCTTC. Translated, this is CASSLARPFLAGGREQFF. The V and J segments used are TRBV7-2 and TRBJ2-1, with 11 bases aligning to TRBD2. For CDR1 and CDR2, the germline V gene lists SGHTA and FQGNSA. V and J are trimmed by 0 bases and 10 bases, and the gene matches miss 14 bases of the junction. From its cysteine to its phenylalanine, the CDR3 spans 18 amino acids. The retained sequence is limited to the CDR3, 54 bases, with the frame set at the first base.